One sample yielded the 19 T cell receptor beta chains listed below, sequenced in a study of regulatory T cells in long-lasting Graves disease. Time point reported: newly diagnosed GD, antithyroid drugs for less than 3 months. PBMC-extracted RNA yielded the TCR library. CDR3-region Arm-PCR and iRepertoire HTBI primers produced the TCR beta libraries. TCRdb re-called the multiplex PCR reads through MiXCR, storing one row per CDR3 protein. The table records 530,000 or so distinct CDR3 sequences, 16% of them present only once. The same data also contributed to another study, on T cells in Graves' hyperthyroidism and ophthalmopathy.

Sequences were derived from peripheral blood mononuclear cells (PBMCs), sampled at new diagnosis, from a patient treated with antithyroid drugs. These receptors all stem from a man between 18 and 29 years old with Graves disease.

At least ten counts were recorded for this clonotype. The chain is built from TRBV28 and TRBJ2-7; TRBD1 is a possible D gene (5 bases). V shed 2 bases and J shed 3 bases, with 8 bases lying between them. The CDR3 contains 13 residues. The germline CDR1 and CDR2 sequences are MDHEN and SYDVKM. The CDR3 DNA is TGTGCCAGCAGTTTAAGGACAAACTACGAGCAGTACTTC. It yields the protein CASSLRTNYEQYF. The whole variable domain, filled in from reference TRBV28 and TRBJ2-7, reads DVKVTQSSRYLVKRTGEKVFLECVQDMDHENMFWYRQDPGLGLRLIYFSYDVKMKEKGDIPEGYSVSREKKERFSLILESASTNQTSMYLCASSLRTNYEQYFGPGTRLTVT.

This clonotype came up many times. The V and J genes are TRBV11-2 and TRBJ2-7; TRBD2 matches 8 bases. This CDR3 region has 14 residues. V shed 3 bases, J shed 4 bases, and the junction held 5 bases outside the gene matches. Looked up from germline, CDR1 is SGHAT and CDR2 is FQNNGV. CDR3 in amino acids: CASSLLRGGYEQYF. The CDR3, as DNA: TGTGCCAGCAGCTTGCTCCGGGGGGGGTACGAGCAGTACTTC.

The genes are TRBV6-2 or TRBV6-3 and TRBJ2-1, with D tentatively TRBD1 or TRBD2 (5 bases each). This CDR3 region has 14 residues. CDR1 and CDR2 from the germline V gene are MNHEY and SVGEGT. Trimming cost V 6 bases and J 9 bases, with 18 bases left between them. The CDR3 DNA follows: TGTGCCAGCAGCGATTTACGGGACCTCGGTGAGCAGTTCTTC. Amino acid sequence: CASSDLRDLGEQFF.

The chain carries TRBV30 and TRBJ2-2; 8 bases align to TRBD1. The CDR3 is 13 amino acids. Per the germline V gene, CDR1 is GTSNPN and CDR2 is SVGIG (reference sequence). The V gene end was trimmed by 5 bases and the J gene end by 6 bases; junction bases not matched to a gene: 5. CDR3 sequence (DNA): TGTGCCTGGGGGCGACAGGGGTCCGGGGAGCTGTTTTTT. Translating gives CAWGRQGSGELFF.

V gene TRBV27 combines with J gene TRBJ2-3; D possibly uses TRBD1 or TRBD2 (5 bases each). The germline gives CDR1 MNHEY, CDR2 SMNVEV (reference sequence). The CDR3 spans 16 residues. Trimming left V 2 bases short and J 4 bases short, with 16 bases between. Written as DNA, the CDR3 is TGTGCCAGCAGTTTACTTAGCGTTGAGGGGCCAGATACGCAGTATTTT. Translated, it gives CASSLLSVEGPDTQYF.

This clonotype came up a few times. J is TRBJ2-3 and V is TRBV19; TRBD1 matches at 7 bases. This CDR3 region has 15 residues. CDR1 and CDR2 from the germline V gene are LNHDA and SQIVND (reference sequence). Unmatched junction bases numbered 8, after V lost 4 bases and J lost 4 bases. Written as DNA, the CDR3 is TGTGCCAGTAGTACAACAGGGGAGTGGGCAGATACGCAGTATTTT. It codes for CASSTTGEWADTQYF.

This clonotype was detected many times. This sequence joins TRBV15 and TRBJ1-2; D is unclear. Germline assignment: CDR1 LNHNV and CDR2 YYDKDF (reference sequence). V lost 0 bases and J 0 bases, leaving 11 bases between the germline ends. CDR3 length equals 16 residues. CDR3 DNA sequence: TGTGCCACCAGCAGAGACGGAGTCAGCACTAACTATGGCTACACCTTC. Amino acids: CATSRDGVSTNYGYTF.

This clonotype showed up many times. CDR3: CASNKEGSATGELFF. In DNA, the CDR3 is TGTGCCAGCAACAAAGAGGGCAGTGCTACCGGGGAGCTGTTTTTT. The J gene is TRBJ2-2, the V gene TRBV6-1; D is perhaps TRBD2 (5 bases). Per germline, CDR1 MNHNS and CDR2 SASEGT. Trimming shortened V by 7 bases and J by 5 bases, and 17 bases separated the two germline ends. The CDR3 extends over 15 amino acids.

This chain links TRBV7-2 with TRBJ2-7; unclear D gene. V lost 5 bases to trimming and J lost 0 bases, with 8 bases between them. The CDR3 is made up of 13 amino acids. Germline CDR1 reads SGHTA; CDR2 reads FQGNSA. The CDR3 DNA is TGTGCCAGCAGCGGCGGTAACTCCTACGAGCAGTACTTC. This translates into CASSGGNSYEQYF.

This clonotype has ten or more counts. This sequence joins TRBV18 and TRBJ1-1, with D tentatively TRBD1 (6 bases). V lost 5 bases and J lost 1, with 8 bases in between. The length of the CDR3 is 13 residues. Germline V lookup: CDR1 KGHSH, CDR2 LQKENI. For the CDR3, the DNA is TGTGCCAGCTCAGGGACACCGAACACTGAAGCTTTCTTT. Protein product: CASSGTPNTEAFF.

In this sample, this clonotype turned up many times. The V gene is TRBV20-1, the J gene TRBJ2-5; either TRBD1 or TRBD2 may supply D (6 bases each). Per germline, CDR1 DFQATT and CDR2 SNEGSKA (reference sequence). The V end was cut by 0 bases, the J end by 3 bases, with 17 bases between. CDR3 length: 16 residues. The DNA of the CDR3 is TGCAGTGCTAGAGATCTTGAGGGGGAGGCCAAAGAGACCCAGTACTTC. Its translation is CSARDLEGEAKETQYF.

With respect to this clonotype: A clone one base away is much larger, so this may be a read error. This rearrangement joins TRBV6-2 or TRBV6-3 to TRBJ2-3; 7 bases fit TRBD1. Germline lookup yields CDR1 MNHEY and CDR2 SVGEGT. The CDR3 covers 18 residues. The V and J ends lost 4 bases and 5 bases, in that order; junction bases with no gene match: 18. As DNA, the CDR3 is TGTGCCAGCAGTTCCGACAGGGTTCCCGGATTGAGAGAAGATACGCAGTATTTT. It specifies CASSSDRVPGLREDTQYF.

This clonotype was seen at least ten times. The chain employs TRBV3-1 and TRBJ2-1, with a weak D call TRBD1 (5 bases). The germline CDR1 and CDR2 sequences are LGHDT and YNNKEL (reference sequence). The CDR3 has 15 residues. V lost 4 bases to trimming and J lost 9 bases, with 19 bases between them. CDR3 amino acids: CASSREAGYRSEQFF. DNA of the CDR3: TGTGCCAGCAGCCGAGAGGCAGGGTATAGATCTGAGCAGTTCTTC.

This clonotype has just one count. V gene TRBV25-1 combines with J gene TRBJ1-5; 7 bases agree with TRBD1. This CDR3 comprises 16 residues. V trimming: 3 bases; J trimming: 4 bases; junction bases outside the gene matches: 9. Germline V lookup: CDR1 MGHDK, CDR2 SYGVNS. The CDR3 DNA sequence: TGTGCCAGCAGTGAGGTCGGGCAGGGGGGGAATCAGCCCCAGCATTTT. This translates into CASSEVGQGGNQPQHF. The whole variable domain, remainder taken from reference TRBV25-1 and TRBJ1-5, is EADIYQTPRYLVIGTGKKITLECSQTMGHDKMYWYQQDPGMELHLIHYSYGVNSTEKGDLSSESTVSRIRTEHFPLTLESARPSHTSQYLCASSEVGQGGNQPQHFGDGTRLSIL.

This clonotype showed up just a few times. This rearrangement joins TRBV20-1 to TRBJ2-5; 12 nucleotides align to TRBD2. The germline V gene has CDR1 DFQATT and CDR2 SNEGSKA (reference sequence). This CDR3 is 14 amino acids long. V was clipped by 6 bases and J by 5 bases; unmatched bases: 7. The CDR3 region is CSARKTSGSETQYF. CDR3 coding DNA: TGCAGTGCAAGAAAGACTAGCGGGAGTGAGACCCAGTACTTC.

This clonotype came up many times. The chain uses TRBV2 and TRBJ2-1; TRBD2 aligns across 9 bases. J gave up 2 bases and V 8 bases, and 4 bases lay outside the gene matches. This CDR3 contains 14 residues. Germline V gene sequence: CDR1 SNHLY, CDR2 FYNNEI. The CDR3 protein is CASCSGSAYNEQFF. For the CDR3, the DNA is TGTGCCAGCTGTAGCGGGAGCGCCTACAATGAGCAGTTCTTC.

J is TRBJ1-1 and V is TRBV7-8; 7 bases match TRBD1. Germline V gene sequence: CDR1 SGHVS, CDR2 FQNEAQ. The V and J ends lost 4 bases and 1 base, in that order; junction bases with no gene match: 6. The CDR3 extends over 15 amino acids. CDR3 protein: CASSSNRGTNTEAFF. CDR3 DNA sequence: TGTGCCAGCAGCTCAAACAGGGGAACGAACACTGAAGCTTTCTTT.

The V call is TRBV5-5, the J call TRBJ1-4; 8 bases map to TRBD1. CDR1 and CDR2 (germline): SGHKS, YYEKEE (reference sequence). The J segment lost 6 bases and the V segment lost 2 bases, leaving 6 bases of the junction unmatched. This CDR3 has 15 residues. The CDR3 loop is CASSFMTGEDEKLFF. The CDR3, as DNA: TGTGCCAGCAGCTTTATGACAGGGGAAGATGAAAAACTGTTTTTT.

The chain carries TRBV18 and TRBJ1-1, with D possibly being TRBD1 (6 bases). V was pared by 1 base and J by 2 bases, with 14 bases between. Germline assignment: CDR1 KGHSH and CDR2 LQKENI. The CDR3 spans 16 residues. This chain's CDR3 is CASSPRGGGSNTEAFF. In nucleotides, the CDR3 is TGTGCCAGCTCACCACGAGGGGGGGGATCCAACACTGAAGCTTTCTTT.